Below are 3 T cell receptor beta chains sequenced from a single sample in a study of control samples from healthy donors and cancer patients. Only in-frame clones appear in the TCRdb table, and some are missing; sequencing was by immunoSEQ multiplex PCR. The table includes over 150,000 clones, around 94% detected once. Source material: PBMCs. The origin of the receptors is a man aged 55 to 70 with colorectal cancer.

The chain uses TRBV3-1 (or the pseudogene TRBV3-2) and TRBJ2-5, with D tentatively TRBD1 or TRBD2 (5 bases each). V was shortened by 4 bases and J by 4 bases, with 16 bases between the two germline ends. The germline V gene has CDR1 LGHDT and CDR2 YNNKEL (reference sequence). CDR3 length equals 15 residues. The CDR3 DNA follows: TGTGCCAGCAGCCTCAGAGGGGCAGGAGGAGAGACCCAGTACTTC. Protein product: CASSLRGAGGETQYF.

J is TRBJ2-7 and V is TRBV21-1; TRBD2, the D gene given by the table, was not confirmed from the DNA. TRBV21-1 is described as a pseudogene. This CDR3 region has 11 residues. CDR3 sequence: CASSTGGEQYF. Here the CDR3 DNA reads TGTGCCAGCAGCACAGGCGGGGAGCAGTACTTC.

The rearrangement joins TRBV6-5 to TRBJ1-1, with D possibly TRBD1 on 6 matching bases. The CDR3 consists of 14 residues. Germline CDR1 and CDR2: MNHEY and SVGAGI. Trimming removed 5 bases from V and 1 base from J, with 11 bases in between. DNA of the CDR3: TGTGCCAGCAGTAGCAGGGGTGCGAACACTGAAGCTTTCTTT. Translated: CASSSRGANTEAFF.